This T cell receptor beta chain was sequenced in a study of T-cell reconstitution after alpha-beta-depleted transplantation in children. Study-level findings and limits: By one year post-transplant, T-cell counts and diversity largely arose from T cells that were newly produced.

The TCRbeta library was prepared with unique molecular identifiers. TCRdb re-derived calls from the PCR reads in MiXCR, one entry per CDR3 protein. Here the sample spans 250,000 or so distinct CDR3 sequences, roughly 7.7% being singletons. Ten or more counts support this clonotype. Its specificity is not known. This material consisted of PBMCs, mostly from graft donor cells, taken 180 days after TCRalphabeta/CD19-depleted stem cell transplant. The sequence was collected from a male patient younger than 18 who had a stem cell transplant for acute lymphoblastic leukemia, so the T cells may come from the graft donor.

The CDR3 loop is CASSQEPGLAGVSSYEQYF. The CDR3, as DNA: TGTGCCAGCAGCCAAGAACCGGGACTAGCGGGGGTTAGCTCCTACGAGCAGTACTTC. The chain couples TRBV3-1 to TRBJ2-7; the match to TRBD2 covers 14 bases. Germline V lookup: CDR1 LGHDT, CDR2 YNNKEL (reference sequence). The CDR3 has 19 residues. V dropped 0 bases and J dropped 0; count of bases not matched to a gene: 7.